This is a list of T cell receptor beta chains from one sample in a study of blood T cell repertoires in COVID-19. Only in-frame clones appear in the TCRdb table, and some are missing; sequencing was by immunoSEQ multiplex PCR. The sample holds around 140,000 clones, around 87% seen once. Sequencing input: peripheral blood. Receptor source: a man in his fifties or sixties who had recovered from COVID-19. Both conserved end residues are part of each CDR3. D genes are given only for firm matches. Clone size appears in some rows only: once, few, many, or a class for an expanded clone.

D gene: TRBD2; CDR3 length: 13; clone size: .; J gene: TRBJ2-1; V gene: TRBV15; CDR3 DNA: TGTGCCACCAGCAGAGCCAGCGGGGGGTTGCAGTTCTTC; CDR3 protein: CATSRASGGLQFF
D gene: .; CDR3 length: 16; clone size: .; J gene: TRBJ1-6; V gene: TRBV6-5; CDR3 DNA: TGTGCCAGCAGTAACTCGGCGACGGGAATTAATTCACCCCTCCACTTT; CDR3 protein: CASSNSATGINSPLHF
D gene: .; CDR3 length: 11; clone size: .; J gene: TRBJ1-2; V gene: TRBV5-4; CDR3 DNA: TGTGCCAGCAGCGCAAGGGGAGGCTACACCTTC; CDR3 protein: CASSARGGYTF
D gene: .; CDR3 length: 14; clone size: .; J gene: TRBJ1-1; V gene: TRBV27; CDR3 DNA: TGTGCCAGCAGTTTCCGGGGAACTGACACTGAAGCTTTCTTT; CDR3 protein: CASSFRGTDTEAFF
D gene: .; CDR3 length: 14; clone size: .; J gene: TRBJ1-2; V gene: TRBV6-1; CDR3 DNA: TGTGCCAGCAGACAAACCGACATTTCCTATGGCTACACCTTC; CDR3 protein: CASRQTDISYGYTF
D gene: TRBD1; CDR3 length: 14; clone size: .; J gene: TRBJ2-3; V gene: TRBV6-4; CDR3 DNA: TGTGCCAGCAGTCGGGACAGGGAGGCAGATACGCAGTATTTT; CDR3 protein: CASSRDREADTQYF
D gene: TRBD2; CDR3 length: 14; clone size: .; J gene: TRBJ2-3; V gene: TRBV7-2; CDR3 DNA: TGTGCCTGTTTTCGGGGGGACCTCACAGATACGCAGTATTTT; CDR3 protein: CACFRGDLTDTQYF
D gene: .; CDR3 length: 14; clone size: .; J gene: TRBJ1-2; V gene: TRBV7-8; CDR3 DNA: TGTGCCAGCAGCTTAAATCAGGGGCTCTATGGCTACACCTTC; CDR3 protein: CASSLNQGLYGYTF
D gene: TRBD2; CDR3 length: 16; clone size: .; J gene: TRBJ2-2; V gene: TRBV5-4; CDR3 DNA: TGTGCCAGCAGCCAACCCTCGGCGGGGGGCGGCGGGGAGCTGTTTTTT; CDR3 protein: CASSQPSAGGGGELFF
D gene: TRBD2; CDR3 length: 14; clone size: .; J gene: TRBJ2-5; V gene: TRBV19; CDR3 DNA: TGTGCCAGTAGGCGGACTAGCGGGGTGGAGACCCAGTACTTC; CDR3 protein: CASRRTSGVETQYF
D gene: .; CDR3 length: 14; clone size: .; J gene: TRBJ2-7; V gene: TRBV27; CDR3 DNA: TGTGCCAGCAGTTCTTGGACTCAAACCTACGAGCAGTACTTC; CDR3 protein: CASSSWTQTYEQYF
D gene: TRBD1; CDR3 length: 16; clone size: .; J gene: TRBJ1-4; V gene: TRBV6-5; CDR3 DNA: TGTGCCAGCAGTTTTCGGGACAGGGCAACTAATGAAAAACTGTTTTTT; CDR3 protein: CASSFRDRATNEKLFF
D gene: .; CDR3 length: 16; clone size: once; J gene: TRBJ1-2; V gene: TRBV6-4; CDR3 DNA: TGTGCCAGCAGTCCTCCACGGGACACTATTAACTATGGCTACACCTTC; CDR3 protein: CASSPPRDTINYGYTF
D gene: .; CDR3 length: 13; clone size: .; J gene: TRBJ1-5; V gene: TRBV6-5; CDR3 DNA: TGTGCCAGCAACCAGGGTCGCAATCAGCCCCAGCATTTT; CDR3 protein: CASNQGRNQPQHF
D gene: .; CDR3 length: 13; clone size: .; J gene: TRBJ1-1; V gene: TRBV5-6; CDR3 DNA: TGTGCCAGCAGCCCCCCCCCTATCACTGAAGCTTTCTTT; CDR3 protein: CASSPPPITEAFF
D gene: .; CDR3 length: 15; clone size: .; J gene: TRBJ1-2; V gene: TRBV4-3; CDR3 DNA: TGCGCCAGCAGCCAAGGTCCCGGAGATAACTATGGCTACACCTTC; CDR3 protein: CASSQGPGDNYGYTF
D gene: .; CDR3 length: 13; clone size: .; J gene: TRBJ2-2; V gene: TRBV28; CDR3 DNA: TGTGCCAGCAGTTTTAGGAGGATAGGGGAGCTGTTTTTT; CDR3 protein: CASSFRRIGELFF
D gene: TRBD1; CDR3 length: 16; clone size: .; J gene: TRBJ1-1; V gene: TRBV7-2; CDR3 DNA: TGTGCCAGCAGCTGGGACAGGGGAAACATGAACACTGAAGCTTTCTTT; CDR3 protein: CASSWDRGNMNTEAFF
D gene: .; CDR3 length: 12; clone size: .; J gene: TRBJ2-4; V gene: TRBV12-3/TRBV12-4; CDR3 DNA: TGTGCCAGCAGTGAGGGGGTATACATTCAGTACTTC; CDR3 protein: CASSEGVYIQYF
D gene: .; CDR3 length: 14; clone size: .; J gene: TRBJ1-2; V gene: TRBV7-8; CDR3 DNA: TGTGCCAGCAGCTCCTCGGAGGGTGGCTATGGCTACACCTTC; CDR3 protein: CASSSSEGGYGYTF
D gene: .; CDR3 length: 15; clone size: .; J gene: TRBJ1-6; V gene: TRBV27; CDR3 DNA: TGTGCCAGCAGTTTATCTCCAGGGTTAGGGTCACCCCTCCACTTT; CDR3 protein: CASSLSPGLGSPLHF
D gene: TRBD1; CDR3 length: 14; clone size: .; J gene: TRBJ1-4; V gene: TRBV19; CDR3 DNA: TGTGCCAGTAGTTCCGGGACAGGGGGAGTAAAACTGTTTTTT; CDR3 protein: CASSSGTGGVKLFF
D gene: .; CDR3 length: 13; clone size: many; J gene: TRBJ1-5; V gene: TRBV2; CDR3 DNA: TGTGCCAGCAGAGCCCTTAGCAATCAGCCCCAGCATTTT; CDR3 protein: CASRALSNQPQHF
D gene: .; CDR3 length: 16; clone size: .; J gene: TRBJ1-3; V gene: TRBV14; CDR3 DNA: TGTGCCAGCAGCCCCCTGAGTCCTAGCTCTGGAAACACCATATATTTT; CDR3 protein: CASSPLSPSSGNTIYF
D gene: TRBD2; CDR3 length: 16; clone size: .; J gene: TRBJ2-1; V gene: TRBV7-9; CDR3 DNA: TGTGCCAGCAGCTTAATAGTTTTACCGGGGGGACGGGGGAAGTTCTTC; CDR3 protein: CASSLIVLPGGRGKFF
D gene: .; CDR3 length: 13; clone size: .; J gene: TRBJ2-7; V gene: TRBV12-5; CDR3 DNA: TGTGCTAGTGGTTTGGACCGCGGGACAGTTCAGTACTTC; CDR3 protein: CASGLDRGTVQYF
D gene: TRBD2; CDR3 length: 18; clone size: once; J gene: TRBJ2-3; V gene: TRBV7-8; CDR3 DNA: TGTGCCAGCAGCTTACCCAGCGGGGGGCCGGAATCCACAGATACGCAGTATTTT; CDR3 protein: CASSLPSGGPESTDTQYF
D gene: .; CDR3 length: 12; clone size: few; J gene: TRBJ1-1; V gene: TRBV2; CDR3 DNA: TGTGCCAGCACCACTGGGGCGGTCGAAGCTTTCTTT; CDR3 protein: CASTTGAVEAFF
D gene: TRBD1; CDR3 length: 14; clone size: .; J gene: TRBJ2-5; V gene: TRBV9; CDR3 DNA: TGTGCCAGCAGCCCAGGGACAGGGTTTGAGACCCAGTACTTC; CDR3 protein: CASSPGTGFETQYF
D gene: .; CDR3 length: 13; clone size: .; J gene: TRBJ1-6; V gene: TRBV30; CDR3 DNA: TGTGCCTGGAGTGGAGTGAATAATTCACCCCTCCACTTT; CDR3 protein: CAWSGVNNSPLHF
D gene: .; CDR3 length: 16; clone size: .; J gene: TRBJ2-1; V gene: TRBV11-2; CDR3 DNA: TGTGCCAGCAGTTCGACAGTAATACCTTCGGGCAATGAGCAGTTCTTC; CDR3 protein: CASSSTVIPSGNEQFF
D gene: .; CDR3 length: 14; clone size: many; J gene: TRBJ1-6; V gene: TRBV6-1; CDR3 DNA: TGTGCCAGCAGTGAAGAAGGACAGTATTCACCCCTCCACTTT; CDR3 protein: CASSEEGQYSPLHF
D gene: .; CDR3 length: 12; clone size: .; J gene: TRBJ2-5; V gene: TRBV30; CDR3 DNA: TGTGCCCTGGAGGGCGGGGAAGAGACCCAGTACTTC; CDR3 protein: CALEGGEETQYF
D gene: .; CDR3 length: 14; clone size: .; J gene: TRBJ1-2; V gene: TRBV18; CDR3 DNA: TGTGCCAGCTCACCACCCCTCGGGGTCCCTGGCTACACCTTC; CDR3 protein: CASSPPLGVPGYTF
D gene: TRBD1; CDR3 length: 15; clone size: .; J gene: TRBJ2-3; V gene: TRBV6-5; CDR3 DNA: TGTGCCAGCACCCACCCCCCCGGACAGGGGAATACGCAGTATTTT; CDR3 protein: CASTHPPGQGNTQYF
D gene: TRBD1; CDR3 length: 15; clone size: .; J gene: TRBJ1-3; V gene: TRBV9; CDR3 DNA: TGTGCCAGCAGCGAGACAGGGAGCTCTGGAAACACCATATATTTT; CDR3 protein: CASSETGSSGNTIYF
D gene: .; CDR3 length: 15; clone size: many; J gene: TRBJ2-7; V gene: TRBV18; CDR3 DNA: TGTGCCAGCTCACCGTCAGAAGGGGGGGTAACCGAGCAGTACTTC; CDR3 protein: CASSPSEGGVTEQYF
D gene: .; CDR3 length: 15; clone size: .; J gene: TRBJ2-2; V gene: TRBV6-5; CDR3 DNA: TGTGCCAGCAGTTACGAAGGGGGGGACACCGGGGAGCTGTTTTTT; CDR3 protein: CASSYEGGDTGELFF
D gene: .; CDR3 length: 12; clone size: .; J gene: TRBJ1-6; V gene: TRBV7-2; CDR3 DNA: TGTGCCAGCAGCCATTATAATTCACCCCTCCACTTT; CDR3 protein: CASSHYNSPLHF
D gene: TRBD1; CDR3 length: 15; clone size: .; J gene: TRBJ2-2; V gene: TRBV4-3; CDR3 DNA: TGCGCCAGCAGGAGGGACAGGGAGGACACCGGGGAGCTGTTTTTT; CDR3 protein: CASRRDREDTGELFF
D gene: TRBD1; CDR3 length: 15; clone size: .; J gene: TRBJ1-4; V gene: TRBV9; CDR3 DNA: TGTGCCAGCAGCGTACTGGCCAGGGGGGATGAAAAACTGTTTTTT; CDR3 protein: CASSVLARGDEKLFF
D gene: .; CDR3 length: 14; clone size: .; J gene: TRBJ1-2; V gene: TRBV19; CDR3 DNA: TGTGCCAGTAGTGCGCGGGTTTTGACCTATGGCTACACCTTC; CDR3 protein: CASSARVLTYGYTF
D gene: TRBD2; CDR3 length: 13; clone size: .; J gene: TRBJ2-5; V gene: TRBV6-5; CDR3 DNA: TGTGCCAGCAGCCTCCCGGGGGGGGAGACCCAGTACTTC; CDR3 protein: CASSLPGGETQYF
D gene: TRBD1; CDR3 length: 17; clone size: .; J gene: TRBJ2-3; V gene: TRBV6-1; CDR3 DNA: TGTGCCAGCAGTGAACCCATCATCCGACAGGGGGCAATCACGCAGTATTTT; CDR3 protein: CASSEPIIRQGAITQYF
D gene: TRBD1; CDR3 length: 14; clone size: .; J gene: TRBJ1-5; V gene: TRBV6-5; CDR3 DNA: TGTGCCAGCAGTTTGGGACAGGGAGGGCAGCCCCAGCATTTT; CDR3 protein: CASSLGQGGQPQHF
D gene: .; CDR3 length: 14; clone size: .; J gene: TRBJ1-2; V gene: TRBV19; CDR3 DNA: TGTGCCAGTAGTATGCGGCAGGGGAACTATGGCTACACCTTC; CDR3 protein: CASSMRQGNYGYTF
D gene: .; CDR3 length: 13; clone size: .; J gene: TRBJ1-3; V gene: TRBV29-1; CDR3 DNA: TGCAGCGCCAAAACGAGCTCTGGAAACACCATATATTTT; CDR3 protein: CSAKTSSGNTIYF
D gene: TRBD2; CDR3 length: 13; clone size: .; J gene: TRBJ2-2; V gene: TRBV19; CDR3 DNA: TGTGCCGGTAGTATAGCGGGAGCCGGGGAGCTGTTTTTT; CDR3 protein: CAGSIAGAGELFF
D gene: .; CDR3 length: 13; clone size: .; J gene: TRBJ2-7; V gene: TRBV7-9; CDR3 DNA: TGTGCCAGCAGCGGGGACTTCCCCTACGAGCAGTACTTC; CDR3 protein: CASSGDFPYEQYF
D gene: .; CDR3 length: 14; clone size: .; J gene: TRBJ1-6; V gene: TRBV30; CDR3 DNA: TGTGCCTGGCAGGGTATTCCCTATAATTCACCCCTCCACTTT; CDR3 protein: CAWQGIPYNSPLHF
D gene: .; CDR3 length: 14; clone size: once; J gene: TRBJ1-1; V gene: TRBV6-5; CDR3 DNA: TGTGCCAGCAGTCTTCAGGGGTCGGACACTGAAGCTTTCTTT; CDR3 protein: CASSLQGSDTEAFF
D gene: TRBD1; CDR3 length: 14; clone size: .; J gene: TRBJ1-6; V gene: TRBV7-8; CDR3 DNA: TGTGCCAGCAGCGTCGGACAGGGAGGTTCACCCCTCCACTTT; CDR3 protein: CASSVGQGGSPLHF
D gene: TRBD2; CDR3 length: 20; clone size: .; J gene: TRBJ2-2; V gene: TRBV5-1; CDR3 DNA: TGCGCCAGCAGCTTGGACCGCTTGCTGGACCGAGCGGGGGGCCCCGGGGAGCTGTTTTTT; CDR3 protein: CASSLDRLLDRAGGPGELFF
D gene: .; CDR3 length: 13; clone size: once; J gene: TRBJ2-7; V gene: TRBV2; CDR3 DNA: TGTGCCAGCAGTGAAAGTTTGCGACTCGAGCAGTACTTC; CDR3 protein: CASSESLRLEQYF
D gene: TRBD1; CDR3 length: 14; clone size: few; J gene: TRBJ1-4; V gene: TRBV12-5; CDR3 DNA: TGTGCTAGCCAGAGTACAGGGGGTAGGGAAAAACTGTTTTTT; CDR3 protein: CASQSTGGREKLFF
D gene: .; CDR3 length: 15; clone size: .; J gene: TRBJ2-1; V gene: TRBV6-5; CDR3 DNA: TGTGCCAGCAGTACCCAGGGTGGATCCTACAATGAGCAGTTCTTC; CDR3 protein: CASSTQGGSYNEQFF
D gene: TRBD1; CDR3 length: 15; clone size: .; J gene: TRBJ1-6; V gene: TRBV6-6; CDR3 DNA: TGTGCCAGCAGTTACCTAGACAGGGGAAATTCACCCCTCCACTTT; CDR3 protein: CASSYLDRGNSPLHF
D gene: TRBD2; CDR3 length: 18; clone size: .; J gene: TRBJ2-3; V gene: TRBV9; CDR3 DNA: TGTGCCAGCAGCGTTGGGCTAGCGGGGGGAGGAGGCACAGATACGCAGTATTTT; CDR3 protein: CASSVGLAGGGGTDTQYF
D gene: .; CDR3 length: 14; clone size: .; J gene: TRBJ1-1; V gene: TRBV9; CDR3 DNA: TGTGCCAGCAGCGTAGGTGCCGAGTACACTGAAGCTTTCTTT; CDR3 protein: CASSVGAEYTEAFF